A single sample is the source of the 27 T cell receptor beta chains below, sequenced in a study of cytomegalovirus exposure and HLA in healthy donors. Both 60 Vbeta primers and 13 Jbeta primers went into the PCR. Assay used: immunoSEQ multiplex PCR; TCRdb lists only in-frame clones, some missing. The table includes some 160,000 clones, 70% to 90% detected once. Sequencing was done on a sample of PBMCs. Receptors were obtained from a woman aged 18-30 years in good health and CMV-seronegative.

This chain joins TRBV4-1 and TRBJ1-5; 7 positions match TRBD1. The CDR3 consists of 15 residues. Germline-derived CDR1 and CDR2 are MGHRA and YSYEKL. With V trimmed by 3 bases and J by 2 bases, 4 bases remained unmatched. The CDR3 spells CASSQTGKGNQPQHF. CDR3 sequence (DNA): TGCGCCAGCAGCCAGACAGGGAAGGGCAATCAGCCCCAGCATTTT.

The chain links TRBV12-5 to TRBJ2-5, with 8 bases fitting TRBD2. V trimming: 3 bases; J trimming: 4 bases; junction bases outside the gene matches: 7. The CDR3 totals 15 residues. Germline V gene lookup returns CDR1 LGHNT and CDR2 FRNRAP. The CDR3 here is CASGFGREVGETQYF. CDR3 DNA: TGTGCTAGTGGTTTCGGGCGGGAGGTTGGAGAGACCCAGTACTTC.

The gene calls are TRBV10-3 and TRBJ2-3, with 14 positions matching TRBD2. V lost 10 bases to trimming and J lost 5 bases; unmatched junction nucleotides: 20. From germline, CDR1 is ENHRY and CDR2 SYGVKD. The CDR3 covers 19 residues. The CDR3 bases are TGTGCCACTGCGAGGCTAGGGACTAGCGGGGGCCAGGCCCAAGATACGCAGTATTTT. Its translation is CATARLGTSGGQAQDTQYF.

In this sample, this clone turned up a few times. The chain is built from TRBV6-5 and TRBJ1-1, with D unresolved. CDR1 MNHEY and CDR2 SVGAGI come from the germline V gene. V gave up 6 bases and J gave up 4 bases, with 15 bases separating them. This CDR3 has 14 amino acids. CDR3 in amino acids: CASSPSARGTEAFF. The CDR3 nucleotides are TGTGCCAGCAGCCCCTCCGCTCGGGGCACTGAAGCTTTCTTT.

The chain has TRBV5-4 and TRBJ2-7; no definite D call. The germline gives CDR1 SGHNT, CDR2 YYREEE (reference sequence). V lost 0 bases, J lost 3 bases, and 7 bases lay in between. This CDR3 spans 13 amino acids. DNA for the CDR3: TGTGCCAGCAGCTTGGACAGAAGCTACGAGCAGTACTTC. Its translation is CASSLDRSYEQYF.

The J gene is TRBJ1-1, the V gene TRBV9; D unclear. Germline CDR1 reads SGDLS; CDR2 reads YYNGEE. This CDR3 has 13 residues. V was trimmed by 0 bases and J by 2 bases, leaving 5 bases between them. The CDR3 loop is CASSVGTNTEAFF. CDR3 bases: TGTGCCAGCAGCGTAGGGACTAACACTGAAGCTTTCTTT.

The gene calls are TRBV30 and TRBJ1-6, with unresolved D. The V end was cut by 2 bases, the J end by 11 bases, with 13 bases between. This CDR3 is built from 13 residues. The germline gives CDR1 GTSNPN, CDR2 SVGIG (reference sequence). The CDR3 reads CAWSYRVMTPLHF. The CDR3 nucleotides are TGTGCCTGGAGTTACAGAGTTATGACACCCCTCCACTTT.

This sequence joins TRBV28 and TRBJ1-1; no reliable D call. The CDR3 sequence is 13 residues long. Germline V gene sequence: CDR1 MDHEN, CDR2 SYDVKM. The V end lost 7 bases, the J end lost 0 bases, and 9 bases lay between the germline ends. The CDR3: CASTPSVNTEAFF. Written as DNA, the CDR3 is TGTGCCAGCACCCCCAGCGTGAACACTGAAGCTTTCTTT.

The genes are TRBV27 and TRBJ2-7; 9 bases match TRBD2. CDR1 is MNHEY, CDR2 SMNVEV, per germline (reference sequence). The CDR3 sequence is 13 residues long. V was pared by 4 bases and J by 5 bases, with 3 bases of the junction left unmatched. For the CDR3, the DNA is TGTGCCAGCAGTTGGACTAGCGAGAACGAGCAGTACTTC. Residues: CASSWTSENEQYF.

The CDR3 sequence is CASSQTFRGENEKLFF. The CDR3, as DNA: TGTGCCAGCAGTCAGACTTTCAGGGGAGAGAATGAAAAACTGTTTTTT. V gene TRBV6-4 combines with J gene TRBJ1-4; a possible D gene is TRBD1 (6 bases). V was trimmed by 5 bases and J by 5 bases, leaving 18 bases between them. CDR1 is MRHNA, CDR2 SNTAGT, per germline. CDR3 length: 16 residues.

V gene TRBV6-1 combines with J gene TRBJ2-7; TRBD1 agrees at 7 bases. J lost 4 bases, V lost 4 bases, and 7 bases had no gene match. Germline-derived CDR1 and CDR2 are MNHNS and SASEGT. There are 14 residues in the CDR3. As DNA, the CDR3 is TGTGCCAGCAGTGGCCGACAGGGTGGGTACGAGCAGTACTTC. As protein: CASSGRQGGYEQYF.

This chain connects TRBV27 to TRBJ1-5; unclear D gene. The V and J ends lost 8 bases and 4 bases respectively, with 9 bases between them. The length of the CDR3 is 12 residues. Germline V lookup: CDR1 MNHEY, CDR2 SMNVEV (reference sequence). Written as DNA, the CDR3 is TGTGCCAGCGGACTGTGGAATCAGCCCCAGCATTTT. Translating gives CASGLWNQPQHF.

This chain links TRBV19 with TRBJ1-4, with 9 bases fitting TRBD1. Germline CDR1 reads LNHDA; CDR2 reads SQIVND (reference sequence). The junction had 7 bases not matched to a gene; V was cut back by 6 bases and J by 8 bases. The CDR3 is 14 amino acids. The CDR3 protein is CASSRGQGREKLFF. CDR3 DNA sequence: TGTGCCAGTAGCCGTGGACAGGGGCGCGAAAAACTGTTTTTT.

The chain has TRBV21-1 and TRBJ1-1; TRBD1 is taken as the D call from the table, unchecked against the DNA. TRBV21-1 constitutes a pseudogene. This CDR3 has 14 amino acids. The DNA for the CDR3 is TGTGCCAGCCCCACGGACAATCCGATCAGAAGAGCTTTCTTT. It specifies CASPTDNPIRRAFF.

This clone has a single count. V gene TRBV11-2 combines with J gene TRBJ1-4; tentatively, D is TRBD1 (5 bases). The germline V gene encodes CDR1 SGHAT and CDR2 FQNNGV. The CDR3 runs to 16 residues. The V gene lost 0 bases and the J gene lost 4 bases, with 12 bases spanning the gap. The CDR3 bases are TGTGCCAGCAGCTTAGATCCGACAGCTGTTAATGAAAAACTGTTTTTT. It is translated as CASSLDPTAVNEKLFF.

J is TRBJ1-4 and V is TRBV4-2; the match to TRBD1 covers 8 bases. Germline V lookup: CDR1 LGHNA, CDR2 YNFKEQ. J lost 6 bases, V lost 7 bases, and 10 bases had no gene match. The CDR3 spans 15 residues. CDR3 sequence reads: CASTNRQGRDEKLFF. The CDR3 region has the DNA TGTGCCAGCACCAACCGACAGGGGAGGGATGAAAAACTGTTTTTT.

This clone has a single count. V gene TRBV7-2 combines with J gene TRBJ1-2; D is ambiguous. V lost 1 base and J lost 0, with 9 bases in between. This CDR3 has 15 amino acids. Germline assignment: CDR1 SGHTA and CDR2 FQGNSA. CDR3 sequence: CASSLVGSSNYGYTF. The CDR3 DNA sequence: TGTGCCAGCAGCTTAGTGGGCAGCTCTAACTATGGCTACACCTTC.

The chain recombines TRBV27 with TRBJ1-1; D is perhaps TRBD1 (5 bases). The V end was cut by 0 bases, the J end by 4 bases, with 18 bases between. Germline CDR1 MNHEY, CDR2 SMNVEV (reference sequence). The CDR3 sequence is 17 residues long. In nucleotides, the CDR3 is TGTGCCAGCAGTTTATCGCGGCCAGGGTTTCAAATCACTGAAGCTTTCTTT. Its protein is CASSLSRPGFQITEAFF.

The rearrangement joins TRBV6-1 to TRBJ2-4; TRBD2 agrees at 8 bases. This CDR3 has 12 amino acids. The trim removed 6 bases at V and 9 bases at J, leaving 4 bases unmatched. Looked up from germline, CDR1 is MNHNS and CDR2 is SASEGT. The CDR3 here is CASSGGASIQYF. As DNA, the CDR3 is TGTGCCAGCAGCGGGGGGGCAAGCATTCAGTACTTC.

V gene TRBV7-9 combines with J gene TRBJ2-7; 9 bases are a match to TRBD2. The CDR3 extends over 15 amino acids. The V segment lost 5 bases and the J segment 7 bases; nucleotides outside the gene matches: 12. CDR1 and CDR2 from the germline V gene are SEHNR and FQNEAQ (reference sequence). The CDR3 spells CASSRRGGGGVEQYF. DNA for the CDR3: TGTGCCAGCAGCCGACGCGGGGGCGGGGGGGTTGAGCAGTACTTC. The full variable domain, with the rest looked up from reference TRBV7-9 and TRBJ2-7, is DTGVSQNPRHKITKRGQNVTFRCDPISEHNRLYWYRQTLGQGPEFLTYFQNEAQLEKSRLLSDRFSAERPKGSFSTLEIQRTEQGDSAMYLCASSRRGGGGVEQYFGPGTRLTVT.

The gene calls are TRBV29-1 and TRBJ1-2; 9 bases line up with TRBD1. Unmatched junction bases numbered 15, after V lost 6 bases and J lost 4 bases. This CDR3 comprises 16 residues. Germline assignment: CDR1 SQVTM and CDR2 ANQGSEA. The CDR3: CSVSTGGSTGVYGYTF. CDR3 nucleotides: TGCAGCGTGTCGACAGGGGGTTCTACTGGTGTCTATGGCTACACCTTC.

The chain joins TRBV5-8 to TRBJ1-5; TRBD1 matches 9 bases. Unmatched junction bases numbered 6, after V lost 4 bases and J lost 4 bases. CDR3 length: 15 amino acids. Germline V gene sequence: CDR1 SGHTS, CDR2 YDEGEE. For the CDR3, the DNA is TGTGCCAGCAGCCGAATCGGACAGGGGAATCAGCCCCAGCATTTT. Its protein product is CASSRIGQGNQPQHF.

V usage is TRBV2 and J usage is TRBJ2-5; tentative D call: TRBD2 (7 bases). Germline CDR1 and CDR2: SNHLY and FYNNEI. The CDR3 runs 13 residues. V was cut by 6 bases and J by 4 bases, with 12 bases left in between. CDR3 sequence reads: CASRGGGSETQYF. Here the CDR3 DNA reads TGTGCCAGCAGGGGAGGGGGATCAGAGACCCAGTACTTC.

Only a few counts were recorded for this clone. This sequence joins TRBV19 and TRBJ2-6, with TRBD2 as a possible D gene (6 bases). The CDR3 contains 18 residues. Germline CDR1 and CDR2: LNHDA and SQIVND (reference sequence). Trimming took 0 bases from V and 4 from J, leaving 16 bases between them. The CDR3 loop reads CASSIDRTNALGANVLTF. CDR3 DNA sequence: TGTGCCAGTAGTATAGACCGGACTAACGCTCTGGGGGCCAACGTCCTGACTTTC.

The table lists this clone with a few counts. The chain employs TRBV6-6 and TRBJ1-1; 7 bases match TRBD1. The CDR3 loop spans 14 amino acids. Per germline, CDR1 MNHNY and CDR2 SVGAGI (reference sequence). The V segment lost 6 bases and the J segment 1 base; nucleotides outside the gene matches: 5. The CDR3 nucleotides are TGTGCCAGCAGGGAGACAGGGACGAACACTGAAGCTTTCTTT. It yields the protein CASRETGTNTEAFF.

The CDR3 DNA sequence: TGTGCCACCAGCAATACGGCGGATGAGCAGTTCTTC. Translation gives CATSNTADEQFF. The chain employs TRBV15 and TRBJ2-1; D is ambiguous. CDR1 is LNHNV, CDR2 YYDKDF, per germline (reference sequence). CDR3 length: 12 residues. V was pared by 4 bases and J by 8 bases, with 9 bases between.

The chain recombines TRBV27 with TRBJ2-5; 9 bases map to TRBD1. Matching the DNA end better, TRBJ2-7 makes the J call doubtful. CDR1 MNHEY and CDR2 SMNVEV come from the germline V gene (reference sequence). The CDR3 length is 13 residues. CDR3 sequence (DNA): TGTGCCAGCAGAAACAGGGGGCACTACGAGCAGTACTTC. It is translated as CASRNRGHYEQYF.